One and the same sample provided the 9 T cell receptor beta chains below, sequenced in a study of blood T cells in healthy people across ages. With a J-beta primer mix and a sample-barcoded 5' primer, a second PCR ran roughly 6 to 11 cycles. TCRdb independently ran MiXCR on the 5' RACE reads; one entry per CDR3 protein. Of about 780,000 distinct CDR3 sequences in the sample, 46% were seen once. Sequenced: blood. Receptor source: a man aged 80 or over in good health.

A few counts support this clonotype. V gene TRBV5-1 combines with J gene TRBJ2-4, with D possibly matching TRBD2 (5 bases). The better agreement between TRBJ2-5 and the DNA end casts doubt on the J call. The germline V gene has CDR1 SGHRS and CDR2 YFSETQ. The CDR3 is 14 residues long. DNA of the CDR3: TGCGCCAGCAGCTTGTATCCGGGAAGGGAGACCCAGTACTTC. This codes for CASSLYPGRETQYF.

This clonotype came up a few times. V and J are TRBV27 and TRBJ2-1; D gene uncertain. V dropped 5 bases and J dropped 7 bases, with 9 bases sitting between them. This CDR3 has 12 amino acids. Germline V lookup: CDR1 MNHEY, CDR2 SMNVEV (reference sequence). The CDR3 sequence is CASSTTSNEQFF. The CDR3 nucleotides are TGTGCCAGCAGTACGACGAGTAATGAGCAGTTCTTC.

In its sample, this clonotype was seen many times. This rearrangement joins TRBV7-2 to TRBJ1-2, with 7 positions matching TRBD1. Germline assignment: CDR1 SGHTA and CDR2 FQGNSA. V lost 1 base and J lost 8; bases outside the gene matches: 7. The CDR3 consists of 14 residues. CDR3 sequence reads: CASSLGQGVRGYTF. CDR3 in DNA: TGTGCCAGCAGCTTAGGGCAGGGGGTACGGGGCTACACCTTC.

This chain links TRBV12-3 or TRBV12-4 with TRBJ2-7, with TRBD2 identical over 8 bases. V lost 7 bases, J lost 1 base, and 9 bases stayed unmatched. There are 15 residues in the CDR3. CDR3 DNA: TGTGCCAGCAACCCTAGCGGGCTGAGTTCCTACGAGCAGTACTTC. Its translation: CASNPSGLSSYEQYF.

The CDR3 sequence: CASSPLTSGSSDTQYF. In DNA form, the CDR3 reads TGCGCCAGCAGCCCCCTGACTAGCGGGAGTTCAGATACGCAGTATTTT. This sequence joins TRBV5-1 and TRBJ2-3; TRBD2 aligns across 12 bases. This CDR3 is built from 16 residues. From germline, CDR1 is SGHRS and CDR2 YFSETQ. V shed 4 bases and J 4 bases; nucleotides not matched to a gene: 7.

The chain carries TRBV10-2 and TRBJ2-3; perhaps TRBD2 as D (6 bases). The germline V gene has CDR1 WSHSY and CDR2 SAAADI. The CDR3 is made up of 15 amino acids. Deletions cut 3 bases from V and 3 bases from J, with 13 bases between. The CDR3 sequence: CASSDGQAGTDTQYF. CDR3 coding DNA: TGCGCCAGCAGTGATGGGCAGGCGGGGACAGATACGCAGTATTTT.

The chain has TRBV6-5 and TRBJ2-2; 15 nucleotides line up with TRBD2. This CDR3 has 22 residues. CDR1 and CDR2 (germline): MNHEY, SVGAGI. J gave up 1 base and V 2 bases, and 14 bases lay outside the gene matches. This CDR3 reads CASSYVLFPSGLAGGNTGELFF. Written as DNA, the CDR3 is TGTGCCAGCAGTTACGTTCTTTTTCCCTCGGGACTAGCGGGAGGGAACACCGGGGAGCTGTTTTTT.

This clonotype has a handful of counts. The chain joins TRBV28 to TRBJ2-2; perhaps TRBD1 as D (5 bases). The ends were cut back, 2 bases at V and 7 bases at J, with 11 bases in the middle. The germline V gene has CDR1 MDHEN and CDR2 SYDVKM. The length of the CDR3 is 14 residues. The DNA for the CDR3 is TGTGCCAGCAGTTTAGGGTCAGGGTTCGGGGAGCTGTTTTTT. Its translation: CASSLGSGFGELFF. Using reference TRBV28 and TRBJ2-2 for the parts outside the CDR3, the full variable domain is DVKVTQSSRYLVKRTGEKVFLECVQDMDHENMFWYRQDPGLGLRLIYFSYDVKMKEKGDIPEGYSVSREKKERFSLILESASTNQTSMYLCASSLGSGFGELFFGEGSRLTVL.

A note on this clonotype: With a much larger clone just one base away, this may be a read error. This chain links TRBV7-6 with TRBJ2-5; D not resolved. The DNA end is more similar to TRBJ2-7, so the J call may be wrong. Germline CDR1 SGHVS, CDR2 FNYEAQ. This CDR3 is 13 amino acids long. CDR3 in amino acids: CASSVDHLYEQYF. In DNA form, the CDR3 reads TGTGCCAGCAGCGTAGATCACCTCTACGAGCAGTACTTC.